These 23 T cell receptor beta chains share one sample of origin, sequenced in a study of blood T cell repertoires in COVID-19. Measured with immunoSEQ multiplex PCR; TCRdb has only the in-frame clones, and not every one. The sample shows 120,000 to 150,000 clones, approximately 86% of them seen only once. The specimen was PBMCs or T cells enriched from blood (not recorded which). Source of these receptors: a middle-aged woman who had recovered from COVID-19.

This chain uses TRBV7-2 with TRBJ1-3; D not certain. The germline V and J ends were trimmed by 7 bases and 4 bases, with 17 bases remaining between them. The CDR3 has 15 residues. Per germline, CDR1 SGHTA and CDR2 FQGNSA. DNA for the CDR3: TGTGCCAGCAACCCCTCGAAGGCAGGCGGAAACACCATATATTTT. Amino acids: CASNPSKAGGNTIYF.

The chain is built from TRBV2 and TRBJ1-3, with TRBD1 identical over 7 bases. The CDR3 length is 13 residues. V gave up 6 bases and J gave up 3 bases; unmatched junction bases: 2. The germline gives CDR1 SNHLY, CDR2 FYNNEI. The CDR3 reads CASRGDSGNTIYF. In DNA form, the CDR3 reads TGTGCCAGCAGGGGGGACAGTGGAAACACCATATATTTT.

V gene TRBV9 combines with J gene TRBJ2-7; TRBD1 matches 9 bases. The ends lost 0 bases at V and 6 bases at J; junction bases unmatched: 7. The CDR3 totals 15 residues. In germline, CDR1 is SGDLS, CDR2 YYNGEE. DNA of the CDR3: TGTGCCAGCAGCGTAGCGGACAGGGGTGGCTCCGAGCAGTACTTC. Translated, it gives CASSVADRGGSEQYF.

This chain connects TRBV28 to TRBJ1-2; TRBD1 is a possible D gene (6 bases). CDR1 and CDR2 from the germline V gene are MDHEN and SYDVKM. The CDR3 spans 12 residues. V was shortened by 8 bases and J by 7 bases, with 14 bases between the two germline ends. Here the CDR3 DNA reads TGTGCCAGCGTACAGGGCTCAGGTGGCTACACCTTC. This codes for CASVQGSGGYTF.

This rearrangement joins TRBV18 to TRBJ1-1; TRBD1 agrees at 7 bases. This CDR3 comprises 18 residues. Trimming took 4 bases from V and 2 from J; bases not matched to a gene: 16. Germline lookup yields CDR1 KGHSH and CDR2 LQKENI. The CDR3 region has the DNA TGTGCCAGCTCACTCCTTTATTTGGCCGGGACAGAAAACACTGAAGCTTTCTTT. It codes for CASSLLYLAGTENTEAFF.

The rearrangement uses TRBV24-1 and TRBJ2-3; TRBD2 might be the D (6 bases). Trimming took off 5 bases at V and 8 bases at J, with 13 bases between the two ends. The CDR3 runs 13 residues. Germline CDR1 and CDR2: KGHDR and SFDVKD. The CDR3 is CATSGPSGGTQYF. Written as DNA, the CDR3 is TGTGCCACCAGTGGTCCCTCCGGGGGTACGCAGTATTTT.

CDR3 coding DNA: TGTGCCAGCAAAAGCTTTGTCCAAGAGACCCAGTACTTC. It specifies CASKSFVQETQYF. This chain connects TRBV3-1 (or the pseudogene TRBV3-2) to TRBJ2-5, with D hard to call. The ends were cut back, 7 bases at V and 1 base at J, with 10 bases in the middle. CDR1 is LGHDT, CDR2 YNNKEL, per germline (reference sequence). The CDR3 runs to 13 residues.

V usage is TRBV18 and J usage is TRBJ2-7, with TRBD2 matching 9 bases. The CDR3 spans 16 residues. Germline V gene lookup returns CDR1 KGHSH and CDR2 LQKENI. V lost 3 bases and J lost 3; bases outside the gene matches: 9. CDR3 amino acids: CASSPSEASGIYEQYF. CDR3 nucleotides: TGTGCCAGCTCACCGAGTGAGGCTAGCGGGATCTACGAGCAGTACTTC.

The rearrangement links TRBV6-5 to TRBJ1-2; D is ambiguous. This CDR3 spans 13 amino acids. V lost 6 bases and J lost 5, with 13 bases in between. Germline lookup yields CDR1 MNHEY and CDR2 SVGAGI. DNA for the CDR3: TGTGCCAGCAGCGGGTCGAGGGCATATGGCTACACCTTC. Its protein product is CASSGSRAYGYTF.

This clone was detected only a few times. V usage is TRBV11-2 and J usage is TRBJ2-3, with 8 bases aligning to TRBD2. V lost 0 bases, J lost 4 bases, and 6 bases stayed unmatched. The V gene's germline CDR1 is SGHAT and CDR2 FQNNGV. This CDR3 has 16 residues. CDR3 nucleotides: TGTGCCAGCAGCTTAGAAGGGAGCGGGAGCTCAGATACGCAGTATTTT. Amino acids: CASSLEGSGSSDTQYF.

This clone occurred once. The chain combines TRBV9 with TRBJ1-1, with D hard to call. The CDR3 runs 14 residues. Trimming pared 0 bases from V and 3 bases from J, leaving 9 bases between. Germline V gene data show CDR1 as SGDLS and CDR2 as YYNGEE. CDR3 DNA: TGTGCCAGCAGCGTAGGGACTAGGGACACTGAAGCTTTCTTT. Translated, it gives CASSVGTRDTEAFF.

The chain is built from TRBV19 and TRBJ1-4, with D perhaps matching TRBD1 (6 bases). V lost 6 bases and J lost 4, with 15 bases in between. The CDR3 spans 15 residues. CDR1 is LNHDA and CDR2 is SQIVND in the germline V gene (reference sequence). As DNA, the CDR3 is TGTGCCAGTAGAGATCGGGGGGCCCGTAATGAAAAACTGTTTTTT. It encodes CASRDRGARNEKLFF.

The chain carries TRBV7-9 and TRBJ2-5; D ambiguous. Trimming stripped 4 bases from V and 5 bases from J, with 8 bases between. In germline, CDR1 is SEHNR, CDR2 FQNEAQ (reference sequence). There are 12 residues in the CDR3. CDR3 amino acids: CASSYNRETQYF. In DNA form, the CDR3 reads TGTGCCAGCAGCTATAACCGGGAGACCCAGTACTTC.

In DNA, the CDR3 is TGTGCCAGCAGTCGACTAGCGGGGTACACCGGGGAGCTGTTTTTT. Translation: CASSRLAGYTGELFF. The chain uses TRBV6-5 and TRBJ2-2, with 11 bases identical to TRBD2. The CDR3 totals 15 residues. V shed 5 bases, J shed 3 bases, and the junction held 2 bases outside the gene matches. Germline-derived CDR1 and CDR2 are MNHEY and SVGAGI.

Only one count was recorded for this clone. The chain carries TRBV9 and TRBJ2-1, with TRBD2 identical over 16 bases. The CDR3 covers 17 residues. CDR1 SGDLS and CDR2 YYNGEE come from the germline V gene. Trimming cost V 2 bases and J 8 bases; bases outside gene matches: 7. The CDR3 bases are TGTGCCAGCAGCGTCGGGACTAGCGGGAGGGCCGTAGATGAGCAGTTCTTC. The encoded protein is CASSVGTSGRAVDEQFF.

The V and J genes are TRBV19 and TRBJ2-7; the match to TRBD2 covers 7 bases. The trim removed 1 base at V and 3 bases at J, leaving 3 bases unmatched. Germline V gene lookup returns CDR1 LNHDA and CDR2 SQIVND (reference sequence). The CDR3 has 14 residues. Here the CDR3 reads CASSIGGGDYEQYF. For the CDR3, the DNA is TGTGCCAGTAGTATAGGGGGAGGGGACTACGAGCAGTACTTC.

This chain links TRBV3-1 (or the pseudogene TRBV3-2) with TRBJ2-1; 8 positions match TRBD2. Germline V gives CDR1 LGHDT, CDR2 YNNKEL (reference sequence). V lost 1 base to trimming and J lost 5 bases; unmatched junction nucleotides: 4. CDR3 length equals 15 residues. DNA for the CDR3: TGTGCCAGCAGCCAAGGCGGGGGGACCAACAATGAGCAGTTCTTC. Protein product: CASSQGGGTNNEQFF.

CDR3 loop: CASSDRAYTEAFF. CDR3 in DNA: TGTGCCAGTAGTGACAGGGCTTACACTGAAGCTTTCTTT. This chain uses TRBV19 with TRBJ1-1, with 7 bases identical to TRBD1. V was clipped by 5 bases and J by 3 bases; unmatched bases: 3. The CDR3 has 13 amino acids. In germline, CDR1 is LNHDA, CDR2 SQIVND (reference sequence).

The J gene is TRBJ2-7, the V gene TRBV5-6; a weak D match, TRBD1 (7 bases). This CDR3 is 14 amino acids long. Germline lookup yields CDR1 SGHDT and CDR2 YYEEEE. V lost 2 bases and J 4 bases, leaving 13 bases between the germline ends. As DNA, the CDR3 is TGTGCCAGCAGCTTAGAGGGGGCGGGGTACGAGCAGTACTTC. Translating gives CASSLEGAGYEQYF.

The CDR3 protein is CASSPGTGIYEQYF. CDR3 nucleotide sequence: TGTGCCAGCAGTCCCGGGACAGGGATCTACGAGCAGTACTTC. The rearrangement uses TRBV3-1 (or the pseudogene TRBV3-2) and TRBJ2-7; 9 bases match TRBD1. The germline gives CDR1 LGHDT, CDR2 YNNKEL (reference sequence). Trimming took 6 bases from V and 3 from J; bases not matched to a gene: 6. This CDR3 is 14 amino acids long.

The V call is TRBV5-5, the J call TRBJ2-7; D is unresolved. V lost 2 bases and J lost 5, with 14 bases in between. Germline V lookup: CDR1 SGHKS, CDR2 YYEKEE (reference sequence). The CDR3 sequence is 14 residues long. The CDR3 bases are TGTGCCAGCAGCTTAGGCCCCCCCGGAGACGAGCAGTACTTC. Residues: CASSLGPPGDEQYF.

The V call is TRBV5-1, the J call TRBJ1-1, with D uncertain. V lost 3 bases and J lost 10, with 19 bases in between. The CDR3 runs to 14 residues. In germline, CDR1 is SGHRS, CDR2 YFSETQ. CDR3 sequence reads: CASSSTRSDDGAFF. CDR3 DNA sequence: TGCGCCAGCAGCTCGACTCGATCCGACGACGGAGCTTTCTTT.

The rearrangement uses TRBV28 and TRBJ1-4; TRBD1 matches 7 bases. V was pared by 7 bases and J by 4 bases, with 6 bases of the junction left unmatched. This CDR3 is 14 amino acids long. Germline CDR1 MDHEN, CDR2 SYDVKM. The DNA of the CDR3 is TGTGCCAGCACAGGGGGACAGCTTAATGAAAAACTGTTTTTT. Its translation: CASTGGQLNEKLFF.